The T cell receptor (beta chain) under discussion was sequenced for a study of vaccination effects on CD4 cells after COVID-19. The culture ran for 10 days, and then CD4+ T cells were isolated. Looked up from germline, CDR1 is LGHDT and CDR2 is YNNKEL (reference sequence). With 0 bases removed from V and 9 bases from J, the gap between germline ends came to 9 bases. The length of the CDR3 is 13 residues. The data were produced by immunoSEQ multiplex PCR, yet TCRdb's version contains in-frame clones alone and is incomplete. The table has 70,000 or so clones, roughly 80% seen once. This clone was seen a handful of times. Its antigen is as yet unknown.

This sequence joins TRBV3-1 (or the pseudogene TRBV3-2) and TRBJ2-1, with a weak D call TRBD1 (6 bases). Sample: CD4+ T cells from PBMCs cultured without peptide, taken before COVID-19 vaccination. The source is a human donor who received a COVID-19 vaccine. The CDR3 protein is CASSQERGFEQFF. The CDR3 bases are TGTGCCAGCAGCCAAGAGAGGGGGTTTGAGCAGTTCTTC.